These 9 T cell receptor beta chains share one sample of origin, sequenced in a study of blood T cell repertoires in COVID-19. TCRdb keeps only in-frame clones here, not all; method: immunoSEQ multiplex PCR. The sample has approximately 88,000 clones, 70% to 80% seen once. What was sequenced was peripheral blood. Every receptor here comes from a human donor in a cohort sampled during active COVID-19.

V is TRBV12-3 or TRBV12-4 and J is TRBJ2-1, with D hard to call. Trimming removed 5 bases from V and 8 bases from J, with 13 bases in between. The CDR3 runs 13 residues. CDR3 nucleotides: TGTGCCAGCAGTCTCACTACGCCTCATGAGCAGTTCTTC. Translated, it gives CASSLTTPHEQFF.

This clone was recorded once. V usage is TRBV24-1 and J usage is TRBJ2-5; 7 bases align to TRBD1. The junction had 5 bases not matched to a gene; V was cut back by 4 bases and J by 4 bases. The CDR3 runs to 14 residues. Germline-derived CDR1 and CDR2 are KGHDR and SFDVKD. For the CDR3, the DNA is TGTGCCACCAGTGACCACAGGGGTGGAGAGACCCAGTACTTC. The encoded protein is CATSDHRGGETQYF.

The CDR3 reads CAWGAGGPYEQYF. The CDR3 DNA reads TGTGCCTGGGGTGCGGGAGGCCCCTACGAGCAGTACTTC. V usage is TRBV30 and J usage is TRBJ2-7; 8 bases fit TRBD2. The ends lost 5 bases at V and 2 bases at J; junction bases unmatched: 5. Germline-derived CDR1 and CDR2 are GTSNPN and SVGIG (reference sequence). The CDR3 has 13 residues.

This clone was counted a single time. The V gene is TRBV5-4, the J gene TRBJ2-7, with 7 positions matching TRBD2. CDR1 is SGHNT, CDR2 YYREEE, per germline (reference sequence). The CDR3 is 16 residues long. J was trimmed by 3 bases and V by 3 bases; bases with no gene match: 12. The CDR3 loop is CASSSWGGGGGYEQYF. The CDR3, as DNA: TGTGCCAGCAGCTCTTGGGGGGGAGGTGGTGGCTACGAGCAGTACTTC.

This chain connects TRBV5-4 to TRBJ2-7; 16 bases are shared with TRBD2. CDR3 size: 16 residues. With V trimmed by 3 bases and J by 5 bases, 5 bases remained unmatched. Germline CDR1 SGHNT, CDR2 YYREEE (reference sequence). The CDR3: CASSSGLAGGPNEQYF. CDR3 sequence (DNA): TGTGCCAGCAGCTCGGGACTAGCGGGAGGGCCGAACGAGCAGTACTTC.

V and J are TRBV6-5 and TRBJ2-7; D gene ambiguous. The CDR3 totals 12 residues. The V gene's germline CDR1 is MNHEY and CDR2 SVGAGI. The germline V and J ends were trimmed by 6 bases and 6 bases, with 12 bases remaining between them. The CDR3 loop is CASRPSRSEQYF. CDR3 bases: TGTGCCAGCAGGCCTAGTCGTAGCGAGCAGTACTTC.

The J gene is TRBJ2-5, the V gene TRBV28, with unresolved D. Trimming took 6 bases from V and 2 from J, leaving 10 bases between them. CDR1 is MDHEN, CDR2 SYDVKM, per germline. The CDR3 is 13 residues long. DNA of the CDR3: TGTGCCAGCAGCCCCCCCCCTCAAGAGACCCAGTACTTC. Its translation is CASSPPPQETQYF.

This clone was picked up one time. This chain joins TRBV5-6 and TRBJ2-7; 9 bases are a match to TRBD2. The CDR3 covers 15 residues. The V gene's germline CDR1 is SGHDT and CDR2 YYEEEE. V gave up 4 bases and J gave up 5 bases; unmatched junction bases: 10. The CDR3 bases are TGTGCCAGCAGCGCGGGCCTAGCGGGGAGTCACGAGCAGTACTTC. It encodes CASSAGLAGSHEQYF.

The CDR3 is CASSLGGDQETQYF. CDR3 DNA: TGTGCCAGCAGCTTAGGAGGCGACCAAGAGACCCAGTACTTC. This chain joins TRBV7-8 and TRBJ2-5; D gene ambiguous. Trimming stripped 1 base from V and 0 bases from J, with 6 bases between. Per the germline V gene, CDR1 is SGHVS and CDR2 is FQNEAQ. The CDR3 is 14 residues long.